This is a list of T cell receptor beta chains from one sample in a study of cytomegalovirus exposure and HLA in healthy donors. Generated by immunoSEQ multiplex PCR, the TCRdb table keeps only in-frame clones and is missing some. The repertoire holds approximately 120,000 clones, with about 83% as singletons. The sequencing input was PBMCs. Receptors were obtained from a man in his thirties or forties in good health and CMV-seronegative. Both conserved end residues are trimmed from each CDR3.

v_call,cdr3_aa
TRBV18,ASSVKGGADEKLF
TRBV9,ASSVSGSLADTQY
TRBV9,ASSTRLAEDTDTQY
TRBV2,ASSRGQIEKLF
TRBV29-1,SVSPRGLAGGLAGELL
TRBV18,ASSPSQENEQF
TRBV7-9,ASSPGVSDTEAF
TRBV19,ASSGTGTAYEQY
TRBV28,ASSRTSGGRNEQF
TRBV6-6,ASSYRQGGNQPQH
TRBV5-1,ASSFTFRGHQETQY
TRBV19,ASSQGRNTIY
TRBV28,ASREPGQGARGYT
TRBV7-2,ASSQRTDPYEQY
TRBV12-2,ASRLVGTSGSSTDTQY
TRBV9,ASSARDRGGLQETQY
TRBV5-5,ASSLDGGSDEKLF
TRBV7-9,SSSLDGGRST
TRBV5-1,ASSPGDRGSGFHLQANTGELF
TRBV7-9,ASRPAGTGGYEQY
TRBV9,ASSGRQGDTEAF
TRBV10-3,AISERRGEYGYT
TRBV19,ASSDQGAGYTEAF
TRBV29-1,SVADGDVSYGYT
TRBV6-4,ASSRNGMNTEAF
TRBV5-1,ASSLEGGGYSGANVLT
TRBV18,ASSPQRGRTEAF
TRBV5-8,ASSLAEFNYGYT
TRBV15,ATSSVAGQGRYEQY
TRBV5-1,ASSLEQGASKNIQY
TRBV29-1,SVEDRTAGNTIY
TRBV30,AWSPGTGAGNYGYT
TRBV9,ASSVEHRMNTEAF
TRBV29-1,SATPGQVLYEQY
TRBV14,ASSQERDLHYNEQF
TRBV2,ATDRERGTEAF
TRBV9,ASSSSTGQKRYEQY
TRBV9,ASSLLATSTDTQY
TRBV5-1,ASSLVTSRGGYEAF
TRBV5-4,ASSSGLAENYEQY